Following are 18 T cell receptor beta chains from one sample sequenced in a study of cytomegalovirus exposure and HLA in healthy donors. The PCR employed 60 Vbeta primers together with 13 Jbeta primers. Assay used: immunoSEQ multiplex PCR; TCRdb lists only in-frame clones, some missing. The table has 250,000 to 350,000 clones, about 80% seen once. Sample: PBMCs. The receptor source for this set is a girl between 2 and 10 years old in good health and CMV-seronegative.

The chain carries TRBV11-2 and TRBJ1-4; the D gene is possibly TRBD1 (6 bases). The CDR3 has 13 amino acids. Germline assignment: CDR1 SGHAT and CDR2 FQNNGV. Trimming shortened V by 5 bases and J by 10 bases, and 14 bases separated the two germline ends. CDR3 in amino acids: CASSQGTFAKLFF. In DNA form, the CDR3 reads TGTGCCAGCAGCCAGGGGACCTTTGCAAAACTGTTTTTT.

The chain joins TRBV27 to TRBJ2-3; 8 positions agree with TRBD2. CDR1 MNHEY and CDR2 SMNVEV come from the germline V gene (reference sequence). The CDR3 runs to 19 residues. V dropped 2 bases and J dropped 3; count of bases not matched to a gene: 16. The CDR3 DNA reads as TGTGCCAGCAGTTTAAGGGGGACTAGAGCGTATTCCGGTACAGATACGCAGTATTTT. Its protein is CASSLRGTRAYSGTDTQYF.

The rearrangement uses TRBV5-1 and TRBJ2-5, with a possible D match to TRBD2 (6 bases). CDR1 is SGHRS, CDR2 YFSETQ, per germline. Trimming stripped 4 bases from V and 5 bases from J, with 12 bases between. The CDR3 spans 13 residues. CDR3 region: CASSPGGGETQYF. For the CDR3, the DNA is TGCGCCAGCAGCCCCGGTGGAGGGGAGACCCAGTACTTC.

CDR3 sequence reads: CASSLLQTGINTGELFF. The CDR3 DNA follows: TGTGCCAGCAGTTTATTGCAGACAGGGATTAACACCGGGGAGCTGTTTTTT. V and J are TRBV27 and TRBJ2-2; TRBD1 matches 7 bases. Per the germline V gene, CDR1 is MNHEY and CDR2 is SMNVEV (reference sequence). With V trimmed by 1 base and J by 2 bases, 7 bases remained unmatched. The CDR3 is 17 amino acids.

The V call is TRBV11-2, the J call TRBJ2-5; perhaps TRBD1 as D (5 bases). Per germline, CDR1 SGHAT and CDR2 FQNNGV. The V gene lost 5 bases and the J gene lost 1 base, with 17 bases spanning the gap. The CDR3 contains 16 residues. The CDR3 DNA is TGTGCCAGCAGCCAGGGCAATCGAAGCCCCCAAGAGACCCAGTACTTC. Translation gives CASSQGNRSPQETQYF. The variable domain in full, completed from reference TRBV11-2 and TRBJ2-5, reads EAGVAQSPRYKIIEKRQSVAFWCNPISGHATLYWYQQILGQGPKLLIQFQNNGVVDDSQLPKDRFSAERLKGVDSTLKIQPAKLEDSAVYLCASSQGNRSPQETQYFGPGTRLLVL.

This chain uses TRBV27 with TRBJ2-3; perhaps TRBD2 as D (6 bases). There are 16 residues in the CDR3. V was shortened by 0 bases and J by 0 bases, with 10 bases between the two germline ends. Germline-derived CDR1 and CDR2 are MNHEY and SMNVEV (reference sequence). In DNA form, the CDR3 reads TGTGCCAGCAGTTTATCTTGGGGGACTAGCACAGATACGCAGTATTTT. It specifies CASSLSWGTSTDTQYF.

This clone was counted only a few times. This CDR3 reads CASSGGTEETQYF. The DNA for the CDR3 is TGTGCCAGCAGCGGAGGGACGGAAGAGACCCAGTACTTC. V and J are TRBV5-6 and TRBJ2-5; possible D gene TRBD2, 6 bases. The germline V gene encodes CDR1 SGHDT and CDR2 YYEEEE. V dropped 4 bases and J dropped 3 bases, with 10 bases sitting between them. This CDR3 has 13 amino acids.

This clone has just a few counts. The V call is TRBV5-1, the J call TRBJ1-1, with 8 positions matching TRBD1. V shed 4 bases, J shed 2 bases, and the junction held 7 bases outside the gene matches. The germline V gene encodes CDR1 SGHRS and CDR2 YFSETQ. CDR3 size: 15 residues. The CDR3 spells CASSLTGAPNTEAFF. CDR3 DNA: TGCGCCAGCAGCCTGACAGGGGCCCCTAACACTGAAGCTTTCTTT. Drawing the rest from reference TRBV5-1 and TRBJ1-1, the complete variable domain is KAGVTQTPRYLIKTRGQQVTLSCSPISGHRSVSWYQQTPGQGLQFLFEYFSETQRNKGNFPGRFSGRQFSNSRSEMNVSTLELGDSALYLCASSLTGAPNTEAFFGQGTRLTVV.

This sequence joins TRBV4-1 and TRBJ2-2, with TRBD2 as a possible D gene (5 bases). V was clipped by 1 base and J by 7 bases, with 10 bases between them. The germline V gene encodes CDR1 MGHRA and CDR2 YSYEKL. CDR3 length: 14 residues. CDR3 in amino acids: CASSQGPRGGELFF. CDR3 bases: TGCGCCAGCAGCCAAGGTCCCCGGGGCGGGGAGCTGTTTTTT.

This rearrangement joins TRBV5-1 to TRBJ2-7; D possibly corresponds to TRBD1 (6 bases). The germline CDR1 and CDR2 sequences are SGHRS and YFSETQ. The CDR3 loop spans 13 amino acids. Trimming removed 6 bases at V and 3 bases at J, with 13 bases between. CDR3 nucleotides: TGCGCCAGCAACTGGGACACATACTACGAGCAGTACTTC. It translates to CASNWDTYYEQYF.

V and J are TRBV6-5 and TRBJ2-2; a possible D gene is TRBD1 (5 bases). The germline gives CDR1 MNHEY, CDR2 SVGAGI. Trimming shortened V by 6 bases and J by 7 bases, and 9 bases separated the two germline ends. The CDR3 contains 12 residues. CDR3 coding DNA: TGTGCCAGCAGATTTCAGGGCGGGGAGCTGTTTTTT. This codes for CASRFQGGELFF.

The rearrangement uses TRBV15 and TRBJ2-6, with D possibly being TRBD1 (5 bases). The CDR3 is made up of 18 amino acids. V was trimmed by 0 bases and J by 2 bases, leaving 14 bases between them. Germline values: CDR1 LNHNV, CDR2 YYDKDF (reference sequence). The CDR3 DNA sequence: TGTGCCACCAGCAGAGACCCCCCAGGGCCACCTGGGGCCAACGTCCTGACTTTC. Translating gives CATSRDPPGPPGANVLTF.

V and J are TRBV2 and TRBJ1-2; D call uncertain. This CDR3 has 12 amino acids. V lost 4 bases, J lost 5 bases, and 8 bases lay in between. The germline CDR1 and CDR2 sequences are SNHLY and FYNNEI. This chain's CDR3 is CASSAGIYGYTF. In nucleotides, the CDR3 is TGTGCCAGCAGTGCGGGGATATATGGCTACACCTTC.

The J gene is TRBJ2-5, the V gene TRBV6-5, with TRBD1 as a possible D gene (5 bases). The CDR3 covers 13 residues. Germline-derived CDR1 and CDR2 are MNHEY and SVGAGI. Trimming stripped 2 bases from V and 4 bases from J, with 8 bases between. CDR3 DNA: TGTGCCAGCAGTTACCCAGGGATAGAGACCCAGTACTTC. Translation gives CASSYPGIETQYF.

The rearrangement joins TRBV2 to TRBJ2-3, with D possibly matching TRBD2 (5 bases). Germline-derived CDR1 and CDR2 are SNHLY and FYNNEI. The length of the CDR3 is 14 residues. Trimming stripped 4 bases from V and 3 bases from J, with 11 bases between. The CDR3 spells CASSGLARTDTQYF. The CDR3 DNA sequence: TGTGCCAGCAGTGGTCTAGCTCGTACAGATACGCAGTATTTT.

The chain joins TRBV19 to TRBJ1-2, with 8 nucleotides matching TRBD1. Germline V lookup: CDR1 LNHDA, CDR2 SQIVND (reference sequence). J gave up 1 base and V 5 bases, and 9 bases lay outside the gene matches. The length of the CDR3 is 16 residues. CDR3 sequence (DNA): TGTGCCAGTAGTGGACAGGGTGGAGACAGTAACTATGGCTACACCTTC. It is translated as CASSGQGGDSNYGYTF.

The rearrangement joins TRBV28 to TRBJ2-3; D gene unclear. Germline V gene sequence: CDR1 MDHEN, CDR2 SYDVKM. CDR3 size: 13 residues. Deletions cut 6 bases from V and 2 bases from J, with 9 bases between. The CDR3: CASSRLYTDTQYF. The DNA for the CDR3 is TGTGCCAGCAGCCGACTGTACACAGATACGCAGTATTTT.

CDR3 in DNA: TGTGCCAGTAGTATAAAGACTAGCGTCAACGAGCAGTACTTC. Its translation: CASSIKTSVNEQYF. The chain has TRBV19 and TRBJ2-7; 8 nucleotides line up with TRBD2. Germline-derived CDR1 and CDR2 are LNHDA and SQIVND (reference sequence). Germline trimming cut 2 bases from V and 5 bases from J; bases unmatched to any gene: 5. This CDR3 region has 14 residues.